The clone carrying this TCR beta chain was seen more than once but under ten times. The antigen remains undetermined. This specimen belongs to a study of beta chain features in type 1 diabetes. Turning to the study itself: Sorted cells numbering 107,917,701 were examined across all samples. Study-level points and caveats: PCR might show a preference for shorter templates, equally across patients and controls. All four CD4+ subsets of Type 1 diabetes patients contained TCRB CDR3s that were moderately but significantly shorter.

From germline, CDR1 is SGHNT and CDR2 YYREEE (reference sequence). The CDR3 totals 15 residues. The germline V and J ends were trimmed by 4 bases and 2 bases, with 12 bases remaining between them. Via CD45RO/CCR7/CD25/CD127/CD95/CD27, cells of the CD4+ naive, central memory, regulatory and stem cell-like memory subsets were sorted. Sequencing targeted expressed TCRB transcripts, as all isolated RNA had been reverse transcribed. The repertoire was sequenced with immunoSEQ multiplex PCR; TCRdb's copy has only in-frame clones and lacks some. The sample lists some 150,000 clones, 10% to 15% occurring once.

This clonotype was sampled from a man aged 18 to 29 with type 1 diabetes. The gene calls are TRBV5-4 and TRBJ1-4; D unresolved. Sequencing was carried out using central memory CD4+ T cells from blood. This CDR3 reads CASSLEGGTNEKLFF. As DNA, the CDR3 is TGTGCCAGCAGCCTGGAGGGAGGGACTAATGAAAAACTGTTTTTT.